This entry is about one T cell receptor (beta chain). The clone's antigen remains unknown. Per-base quality was not reported, and no clone a single base away is much larger than it. As encoded in the germline V gene, CDR1 is SGHAT while CDR2 is FQNNGV. The CDR3 runs 15 residues from the cysteine to the phenylalanine. CDR3 DNA is the only sequence kept; it has 45 bases, read in frame from the first base. From V the trimming removes 5 bases and from J it removes 1 base, while the gene matches leave 5 bases of the junction unaccounted for. The data derive from a study of technical replicates of blood from several donors (dated by TCRdb to about 2017). Receptors were amplified or captured by the immunoSEQ multiplex PCR assay. TCRdb retrieved this table from immuneACCESS and kept in-frame rearrangements only. Not all clones are present; in checked studies, unresolved V genes account for under half, and no reason is known for the remainder. Across this sample there are fewer than 90,000 clones, with 93% seen only once. The ten largest clones capture roughly 0.26% of the sample.

Rearrangement joined TRBV11-2 to TRBJ2-1, and 7 junction bases match TRBD1. Sequenced input: T cells isolated from PBMCs. This receptor was identified in a human donor in good health. The nucleotide sequence is given as TGTGCCAGCAGCCCACTGACAGGGTCCTACAATGAGCAGTTCTTC. It translates to CASSPLTGSYNEQFF.